Each of the 15 T cell receptor beta chains below was sequenced from the same sample in a study of shared clonotypes between healthy human individuals. Profiled with immunoSEQ multiplex PCR; TCRdb holds only in-frame clones, not every one. Of about 2 million clones in the sample, about 94% were seen once. CD45RO negativity and positive selection for CCR7 defined naive CD8 cells, a population that excluded terminally differentiated effector memory CD45RA+ cells. Sequenced: naive CD8+ T cells sorted from blood. These receptors were collected from a man between 18 and 35 years old in good health.

The chain uses TRBV10-2 and TRBJ1-1; possible D gene TRBD1, 6 bases. CDR1 is WSHSY and CDR2 is SAAADI in the germline V gene. V was shortened by 7 bases and J by 0 bases, with 12 bases between the two germline ends. The CDR3 totals 14 residues. The CDR3 sequence: CASTRTDMNTEAFF. The CDR3 DNA is TGCGCCAGCACTAGGACAGATATGAACACTGAAGCTTTCTTT.

The CDR3 region has the DNA TGTGCCAGCAGTGAGACGGGAGGATGGTACAATGAGCAGTTCTTC. It specifies CASSETGGWYNEQFF. This chain links TRBV2 with TRBJ2-1, with 7 bases that match TRBD2. The germline gives CDR1 SNHLY, CDR2 FYNNEI. The CDR3 contains 15 residues. The trim removed 3 bases at V and 4 bases at J, leaving 6 bases unmatched. Full variable domain (remainder filled in from reference TRBV2 and TRBJ2-1): EPEVTQTPSHQVTQMGQEVILRCVPISNHLYFYWYRQILGQKVEFLVSFYNNEISEKSEIFDDQFSVERPDGSNFTLKIRSTKLEDSAMYFCASSETGGWYNEQFFGPGTRLTVL.

The chain carries TRBV13 and TRBJ2-7, with 7 bases that match TRBD1. The CDR3 consists of 15 residues. Looked up from germline, CDR1 is PRHDT and CDR2 is FYEKMQ (reference sequence). The V segment lost 5 bases and the J segment 2 bases; nucleotides outside the gene matches: 9. The CDR3 nucleotides read TGTGCCAGCAGCAGGACAGGCCTTAACCCCTACGAGCAGTACTTC. Translation gives CASSRTGLNPYEQYF.

Notes on this clone: This same CDR3 is encoded by further DNA sequences in the sample. As DNA, the CDR3 is TGTGCCAGCAGCCCAGGACAGGGGGCCTATGGCTACACCTTC. Translating gives CASSPGQGAYGYTF. The chain combines TRBV5-4 with TRBJ1-2, with 11 bases lining up with TRBD1. The CDR3 contains 14 residues. In germline, CDR1 is SGHNT, CDR2 YYREEE (reference sequence). Germline trimming cut 4 bases from V and 4 bases from J; bases unmatched to any gene: 3. Using reference TRBV5-4 and TRBJ1-2 for the parts outside the CDR3, the full variable domain is ETGVTQSPTHLIKTRGQQVTLRCSSQSGHNTVSWYQQALGQGPQFIFQYYREEENGRGNFPPRFSGLQFPNYSSELNVNALELDDSALYLCASSPGQGAYGYTFGSGTRLTVV.

This chain links TRBV7-8 with TRBJ2-7, with TRBD2 matching 13 bases. Germline trimming cut 5 bases from V and 5 bases from J; bases unmatched to any gene: 9. Per germline, CDR1 SGHVS and CDR2 FQNEAQ. This CDR3 has 16 residues. DNA for the CDR3: TGTGCCAGCAGCGCGGGACTAGCGGGATCTGTAAACGAGCAGTACTTC. Protein sequence: CASSAGLAGSVNEQYF.

The count of this clone is one. The genes are TRBV10-1 and TRBJ2-7, with D possibly TRBD2 on 6 matching bases. Germline lookup yields CDR1 WNHNN and CDR2 SYGVQD (reference sequence). The CDR3 runs 16 residues. V lost 0 bases and J 6 bases, leaving 18 bases between the germline ends. CDR3 nucleotides: TGCGCCAGCAGTGAGTCATCGGCTAGCGCGCGTCCCGAGCAGTACTTC. It translates to CASSESSASARPEQYF.

On this clone itself: The same CDR3 also results from other DNA sequences found in this sample. J is TRBJ2-7 and V is TRBV28; D is unresolved. The germline V gene has CDR1 MDHEN and CDR2 SYDVKM. The CDR3 runs to 10 residues. The germline V and J ends were trimmed by 4 bases and 5 bases, with 3 bases remaining between them. The CDR3 DNA sequence: TGTGCCAGCAGTTCGGACGAGCAGTACTTC. It translates to CASSSDEQYF.

The chain employs TRBV5-6 and TRBJ1-1, with TRBD1 matching over 9 bases. Germline CDR1 is SGHDT and CDR2 is YYEEEE. This CDR3 has 16 residues. Unmatched junction bases numbered 8, after V lost 4 bases and J lost 1 base. CDR3 sequence reads: CASSPQGAGENTEAFF. CDR3 bases: TGTGCCAGCAGCCCACAGGGGGCGGGTGAGAACACTGAAGCTTTCTTT. Looking up the rest from reference TRBV5-6 and TRBJ1-1 gives the full variable domain: DAGVTQSPTHLIKTRGQQVTLRCSPKSGHDTVSWYQQALGQGPQFIFQYYEEEERQRGNFPDRFSGHQFPNYSSELNVNALLLGDSALYLCASSPQGAGENTEAFFGQGTRLTVV.

Here the CDR3 DNA reads TGCAGCGTCCGAGGGACGGCCCTGGACTATGGCTACACCTTC. Its translation is CSVRGTALDYGYTF. V and J are TRBV29-1 and TRBJ1-2; weak D call: TRBD1 (5 bases). The V end lost 6 bases, the J end lost 3 bases, and 17 bases lay between the germline ends. The CDR3 sequence is 14 residues long. Germline V gene lookup returns CDR1 SQVTM and CDR2 ANQGSEA.

With regard to this clone: No DNA is shown, since the ends of the CDR3 on it are uncertain; the CDR3 is the one TCRdb lists. The genes are TRBV5-6 and TRBJ1-2. Germline CDR1 SGHDT, CDR2 YYEEEE. The CDR3 is 13 residues long, ends included. The CDR3: CASSFGPGEGYTF.

This clone appeared a single time. The chain links TRBV11-2 to TRBJ2-7; a weak D match, TRBD1 (5 bases). Per the germline V gene, CDR1 is SGHAT and CDR2 is FQNNGV. V was trimmed by 0 bases and J by 6 bases, leaving 15 bases between them. The CDR3 totals 15 residues. Here the CDR3 reads CASSLERWGAPEQYF. The CDR3 DNA reads as TGTGCCAGCAGCTTAGAACGGTGGGGCGCACCCGAGCAGTACTTC.

The V and J genes are TRBV7-6 and TRBJ1-1, with 9 bases that match TRBD1. V trimming: 5 bases; J trimming: 3 bases; junction bases outside the gene matches: 10. The CDR3 covers 16 residues. Germline lookup yields CDR1 SGHVS and CDR2 FNYEAQ. The CDR3 is CASSNRPQGADTEAFF. CDR3 bases: TGTGCCAGCAGCAACCGCCCACAGGGGGCTGACACTGAAGCTTTCTTT.

V is TRBV6-1 and J is TRBJ1-2; a possible D gene is TRBD1 (6 bases). The germline V gene encodes CDR1 MNHNS and CDR2 SASEGT. V gave up 1 base and J gave up 7 bases, with 16 bases separating them. The CDR3 runs 15 residues. The CDR3 nucleotides read TGTGCCAGCAGTGAAGTTGCCAGGGGTATTCCTGGCTACACCTTC. Encoded protein: CASSEVARGIPGYTF.

The chain combines TRBV27 with TRBJ1-1; no firm D call. Germline V gene sequence: CDR1 MNHEY, CDR2 SMNVEV (reference sequence). The CDR3 contains 13 residues. Trimming left V 6 bases short and J 3 bases short, with 11 bases between. The CDR3 is CASSTTADTEAFF. CDR3 nucleotide sequence: TGTGCCAGCAGCACCACAGCGGACACTGAAGCTTTCTTT.

The chain couples TRBV5-1 to TRBJ1-2; 8 positions match TRBD1. This CDR3 has 13 amino acids. The trim removed 7 bases at V and 6 bases at J, leaving 8 bases unmatched. The germline V gene has CDR1 SGHRS and CDR2 YFSETQ. CDR3 coding DNA: TGCGCCAGCGGATACGACAGGGGCGATGGCTACACCTTC. This codes for CASGYDRGDGYTF.